This paragraph covers one TCR beta chain sequence. Its recognized antigen is unknown. The record has no base qualities; no much larger clone is one base away. Libraries were made using the immunoSEQ multiplex PCR assay. Turning to the authors' computational methods: A statistical classification framework was built to diagnose cytomegalovirus status from the catalog of TCR beta chain sequences. The table was pulled from immuneACCESS by TCRdb, which kept in-frame rearrangements only. Such tables lose some clones; where checked, under half of the loss comes from unresolved V genes, and the rest has no known cause. That table supplies the V and J calls and clone size; D and trimming were determined from the DNA. The sample table holds tens of thousands of clones, of which about 97% were seen once. The ten most abundant clones make up about 1.5% of the sample. Donors formed part of the validation cohort, which comprised approximately 130 subjects and was distinct from the first cohort of over 500 subjects.

The CDR3 starts with the cysteine, ends with the phenylalanine, and has 19 residues. Only CDR3 DNA remains: 57 bases, in frame from the first base. CDR1 and CDR2 are read off the germline V gene as SQVTM and ANQGSEA. Compared with germline, V lacks 0 bases and J lacks 6 bases; bases without a gene match: 18. The source of the sample is a study of cytomegalovirus exposure and HLA in healthy donors (dated by TCRdb to 2016 to 2017). About the full investigation: According to a later analysis, one platform produced both the 120 validation repertoires and the 670 or so repertoires of the first cohort. The study aimed to test whether cataloging public T cell receptors could reveal signatures of past pathogen exposure. Along with the roughly 670-subject first cohort, a separate validation cohort of over a hundred different subjects was used. To predict cytomegalovirus infection status, the study combined high-throughput TCR immunosequencing, statistical association of individual TCRs with disease status, and machine learning. The paper as a whole reports these results and caveats: Most TCR sequences were observed very rarely across donors, whereas some public TCRs were present in many individuals. It was suggested by the authors that the approach could potentially be generalized to other disease states and immunological phenotypes. The study gave a list of 150 to 200 TCR beta chains associated with cytomegalovirus. In vitro tests confirmed that a few of the cytomegalovirus-associated TCR beta chains recognize cytomegalovirus antigens. Cytomegalovirus status was reported to be diagnosed by the classifier with high specificity and sensitivity in both the original and validation cohorts. All 110 or so repertoires were used to score co-occurrence in the validation cohort in a later analysis, because that analysis had no HLA typing for the cohort. Of the cluster scores, approximately 95% were above 0 in a later analysis, which found that TCRs clustered in the first cohort also tended to co-occur in the 95 to 150 validation repertoires.

The sequence came from a woman aged 18-30 years in good health and CMV-seropositive. The sample consisted of PBMCs. This chain joins TRBV29-1 to TRBJ2-1, and 9 bases in between align with TRBD2. The CDR3 protein is CSVEDYLVAGVSSGNEQFF. The DNA reads as follows: TGCAGCGTTGAAGATTACCTAGTAGCGGGAGTATCCTCGGGCAATGAGCAGTTCTTC.